The source of this T cell receptor (beta chain) is a study of PD-1 blockade in classical Hodgkin lymphoma. This clone was picked up one time. Trimming cost V 4 bases and J 4 bases; bases outside gene matches: 5. This CDR3 contains 15 residues. Germline assignment: CDR1 SGDLS and CDR2 YYNGEE. Using immunoSEQ multiplex PCR, the repertoire was profiled, and TCRdb retains in-frame clones only, with some absent. Here the sample spans more than 4,000 clones, about 70% being singletons. Exposure to brentuximab vedotin varied, and each patient had relapsed following autologous stem cell transplantation. The sequenced sample was peripheral blood mononuclear cells (PBMCs), obtained before the second cycle of nivolumab. The receptor was derived from a human donor with classical Hodgkin lymphoma. This rearrangement joins TRBV9 to TRBJ2-2; 9 nucleotides agree with TRBD1. The CDR3 sequence is CASSLTGGTTGELFF. Here the CDR3 DNA reads TGTGCCAGCAGCCTGACAGGGGGGACCACCGGGGAGCTGTTTTTT.